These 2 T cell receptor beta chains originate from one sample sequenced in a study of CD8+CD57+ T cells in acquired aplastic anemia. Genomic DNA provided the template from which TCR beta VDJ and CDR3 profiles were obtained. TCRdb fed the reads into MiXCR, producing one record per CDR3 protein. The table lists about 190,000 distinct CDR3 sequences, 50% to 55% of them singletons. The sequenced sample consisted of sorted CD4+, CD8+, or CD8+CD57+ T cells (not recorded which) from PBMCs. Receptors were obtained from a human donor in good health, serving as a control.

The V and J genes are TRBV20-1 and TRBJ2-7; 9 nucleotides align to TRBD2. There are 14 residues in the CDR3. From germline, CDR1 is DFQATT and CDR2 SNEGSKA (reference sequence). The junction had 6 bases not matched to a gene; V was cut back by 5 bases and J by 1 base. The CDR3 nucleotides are TGCAGTGCTGCCGCTAGCGGGGAGTCCTACGAGCAGTACTTC. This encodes CSAAASGESYEQYF.

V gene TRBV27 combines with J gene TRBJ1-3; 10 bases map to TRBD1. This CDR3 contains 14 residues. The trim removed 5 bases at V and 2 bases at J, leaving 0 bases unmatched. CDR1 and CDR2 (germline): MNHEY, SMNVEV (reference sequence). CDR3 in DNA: TGTGCCAGCAGTGACAGGGGGCCTGGAAACACCATATATTTT. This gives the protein CASSDRGPGNTIYF.